The 18 T cell receptor beta chains below all came from one sample that was sequenced in a study of graft-versus-host responses after intestinal transplantation. Method: immunoSEQ multiplex PCR; TCRdb's copy keeps in-frame clones and lacks some. The sample contains 7,500 to 10,000 clones, around 73% of which appear only once. Graft material was processed, releasing intraepithelial and lamina propria lymphocytes. The material sequenced was ileum tissue, taken about 530 days after intestinal transplant. The receptors shown here come from a human patient who received an intestinal transplant, so some T cells may come from the graft donor.

The CDR3 bases are TGCGCCAGCGGGACAGGGGACACCGGGGAGCTGTTTTTT. Its protein product is CASGTGDTGELFF. This sequence joins TRBV10-1 and TRBJ2-2; TRBD1 agrees at 10 bases. From germline, CDR1 is WNHNN and CDR2 SYGVQD (reference sequence). The CDR3 consists of 13 residues. The ends lost 8 bases at V and 3 bases at J; junction bases unmatched: 0.

This clone was observed a few times. The chain carries TRBV9 and TRBJ1-2; D unresolved. Germline V lookup: CDR1 SGDLS, CDR2 YYNGEE. Trimming pared 0 bases from V and 3 bases from J, leaving 3 bases between. The CDR3 runs to 12 residues. CDR3 sequence: CASSVGHYGYTF. CDR3 DNA sequence: TGTGCCAGCAGCGTAGGACACTATGGCTACACCTTC.

In this sample, this clone turned up a few times. This rearrangement joins TRBV5-1 to TRBJ2-2; 8 nucleotides match TRBD1. In germline, CDR1 is SGHRS, CDR2 YFSETQ. This CDR3 contains 14 residues. Unmatched junction bases numbered 5, after V lost 3 bases and J lost 7 bases. Written as DNA, the CDR3 is TGCGCCAGCAGCTCGACAGGGGACGGCGGGGAGCTGTTTTTT. Protein product: CASSSTGDGGELFF.

This rearrangement joins TRBV6-1 to TRBJ2-3, with D possibly TRBD2 on 6 matching bases. V gave up 2 bases and J gave up 5 bases, with 8 bases separating them. CDR3 length: 13 amino acids. The germline V gene has CDR1 MNHNS and CDR2 SASEGT. CDR3 amino acids: CASSERLGDTQYF. CDR3 DNA sequence: TGTGCCAGCAGTGAAAGACTAGGAGATACGCAGTATTTT.

Remarks on this clone: Other DNA sequences in the sample encode the same CDR3. The chain is built from TRBV19 and TRBJ1-5; no clear D. CDR1 is LNHDA and CDR2 is SQIVND in the germline V gene (reference sequence). The CDR3 loop spans 14 amino acids. The V gene lost 3 bases and the J gene lost 6 bases, with 12 bases spanning the gap. The CDR3 DNA reads as TGTGCCAGTAGTATTGGGGAAACGGGTCAGCCCCAGCATTTT. It codes for CASSIGETGQPQHF.

The chain is built from TRBV15 and TRBJ2-7, with a weak D call TRBD2 (6 bases). Germline V gives CDR1 LNHNV, CDR2 YYDKDF (reference sequence). Trimming shortened V by 0 bases and J by 2 bases, and 14 bases separated the two germline ends. The CDR3 has 16 amino acids. The CDR3 coding sequence is TGTGCCACCAGCAGAGATAGGGCGGGGACGGCCTACGAGCAGTACTTC. As protein: CATSRDRAGTAYEQYF.

The CDR3 spells CASSTQRGPYNEQFF. In nucleotides, the CDR3 is TGTGCCAGTAGTACCCAGCGGGGGCCCTACAATGAGCAGTTCTTC. The J gene is TRBJ2-1, the V gene TRBV19; 8 nucleotides agree with TRBD2. CDR3 length: 15 amino acids. The germline V gene encodes CDR1 LNHDA and CDR2 SQIVND (reference sequence). V dropped 4 bases and J dropped 2; count of bases not matched to a gene: 4. Based on the CDR3 plus reference TRBV19 and TRBJ2-1, the full variable domain is DGGITQSPKYLFRKEGQNVTLSCEQNLNHDAMYWYRQDPGQGLRLIYYSQIVNDFQKGDIAEGYSVSREKKESFPLTVTSAQKNPTAFYLCASSTQRGPYNEQFFGPGTRLTVL.

CDR3 nucleotides: TGTGCCAGCAGTGGACAGGGTCACGAGCAGTACTTC. It yields the protein CASSGQGHEQYF. The V and J genes are TRBV7-9 and TRBJ2-7; TRBD1 matches 8 bases. The CDR3 is made up of 12 amino acids. CDR1 is SEHNR, CDR2 FQNEAQ, per germline (reference sequence). J was trimmed by 5 bases and V by 6 bases; bases with no gene match: 3. Using reference TRBV7-9 and TRBJ2-7 for the parts outside the CDR3, the full variable domain is DTGVSQNPRHKITKRGQNVTFRCDPISEHNRLYWYRQTLGQGPEFLTYFQNEAQLEKSRLLSDRFSAERPKGSFSTLEIQRTEQGDSAMYLCASSGQGHEQYFGPGTRLTVT.

V gene TRBV5-1 combines with J gene TRBJ2-3; 11 positions match TRBD2. The CDR3 contains 16 residues. Germline V CDR1 and CDR2: SGHRS, YFSETQ. The V gene end was trimmed by 3 bases and the J gene end by 4 bases; junction bases not matched to a gene: 7. In nucleotides, the CDR3 is TGCGCCAGCAGCTGGCGCACTAGCGGGAGTGCAGATACGCAGTATTTT. Amino acids: CASSWRTSGSADTQYF.

This chain links TRBV19 with TRBJ2-1; 10 bases fit TRBD2. J was trimmed by 7 bases and V by 4 bases; bases with no gene match: 7. Germline V gene lookup returns CDR1 LNHDA and CDR2 SQIVND (reference sequence). The CDR3 spans 15 residues. The CDR3 loop reads CASSTGAGGGNEQFF. In DNA, the CDR3 is TGTGCCAGTAGTACGGGAGCGGGAGGGGGAAATGAGCAGTTCTTC.

This chain connects TRBV7-2 to TRBJ2-5; 11 nucleotides align to TRBD1. The DNA matches TRBJ2-7 better at its end, which makes the J call doubtful. Germline-derived CDR1 and CDR2 are SGHTA and FQGNSA. CDR3 size: 15 residues. The CDR3 spells CASSIGQGAANEQYF. The CDR3 DNA sequence: TGTGCCAGCAGCATCGGACAGGGGGCAGCAAACGAGCAGTACTTC.

This clone was seen just once. J is TRBJ2-7 and V is TRBV6-6, with 8 bases that match TRBD1. CDR1 MNHNY and CDR2 SVGAGI come from the germline V gene (reference sequence). There are 15 residues in the CDR3. Unmatched junction bases numbered 7, after V lost 6 bases and J lost 0 bases. CDR3 loop: CASSDGTGGSYEQYF. Written as DNA, the CDR3 is TGTGCCAGCAGCGACGGGACAGGCGGCTCCTACGAGCAGTACTTC.

About this clone itself: At one boundary the junction diverges from the germline segment, which might be a read error. This chain uses TRBV14 with TRBJ2-7, with 8 positions matching TRBD1. Germline CDR1 is SGHDN and CDR2 is FVKESK. The CDR3 totals 14 residues. CDR3 sequence reads: CASSHPETGVEQCF. The CDR3 DNA follows: TGTGCCAGCAGCCACCCCGAGACAGGGGTCGAGCAGTGCTTC. The complete variable domain, with remaining parts taken from reference TRBV14 and TRBJ2-7, reads EAGVTQFPSHSVIEKGQTVTLRCDPISGHDNLYWYRRVMGKEIKFLLHFVKESKQDESGMPNNRFLAERTGGTYSTLKVQPAELEDSGVYFCASSHPETGVEQCFGPGTRLTVT.

V usage is TRBV6-5 and J usage is TRBJ2-5, with D possibly being TRBD1 or TRBD2 (5 bases each). TRBJ2-7 explains the end of the DNA better; the J call may be wrong. The CDR3 consists of 13 residues. CDR1 MNHEY and CDR2 SVGAGI come from the germline V gene. The CDR3, as DNA: TGTGCGACTCAAGGGGAGAGCTCCTACGAGCAGTACTTC. Translated, it gives CATQGESSYEQYF.

CDR3 DNA: TGCGCCAGCAGCTTGGGATGGCGGGAGACGGACAATGAGCAGTTCTTC. Protein sequence: CASSLGWRETDNEQFF. V and J are TRBV5-1 and TRBJ2-1; TRBD2 aligns across 7 bases. The CDR3 contains 16 residues. Germline assignment: CDR1 SGHRS and CDR2 YFSETQ. V lost 0 bases, J lost 5 bases, and 8 bases stayed unmatched.

The CDR3 DNA reads as TGTGCCAGCAGCTTGGGAAACGGGGACCTGAACTATGGCTACACCTTC. This translates into CASSLGNGDLNYGYTF. The chain links TRBV5-4 to TRBJ1-2, with TRBD1 as a possible D gene (5 bases). The V gene's germline CDR1 is SGHNT and CDR2 YYREEE (reference sequence). V was pared by 0 bases and J by 2 bases, with 14 bases between. This CDR3 has 16 amino acids.

The CDR3 DNA reads as TGCGCCAGCAGCTTGGCCTCAACTAATGAAAAACTGTTTTTT. This sequence encodes CASSLASTNEKLFF. The chain carries TRBV5-1 and TRBJ1-4; D gene unclear. The germline V gene has CDR1 SGHRS and CDR2 YFSETQ. Trimming pared 0 bases from V and 0 bases from J, leaving 3 bases between. This CDR3 contains 14 residues.

As DNA, the CDR3 is TGCGCCAGCAGCTTGACAGCCTCCTACGAGCAGTACTTC. Amino acid sequence: CASSLTASYEQYF. The chain is built from TRBV5-1 and TRBJ2-7; D is ambiguous. This CDR3 has 13 amino acids. V lost 1 base and J lost 0, with 5 bases in between. In germline, CDR1 is SGHRS, CDR2 YFSETQ.